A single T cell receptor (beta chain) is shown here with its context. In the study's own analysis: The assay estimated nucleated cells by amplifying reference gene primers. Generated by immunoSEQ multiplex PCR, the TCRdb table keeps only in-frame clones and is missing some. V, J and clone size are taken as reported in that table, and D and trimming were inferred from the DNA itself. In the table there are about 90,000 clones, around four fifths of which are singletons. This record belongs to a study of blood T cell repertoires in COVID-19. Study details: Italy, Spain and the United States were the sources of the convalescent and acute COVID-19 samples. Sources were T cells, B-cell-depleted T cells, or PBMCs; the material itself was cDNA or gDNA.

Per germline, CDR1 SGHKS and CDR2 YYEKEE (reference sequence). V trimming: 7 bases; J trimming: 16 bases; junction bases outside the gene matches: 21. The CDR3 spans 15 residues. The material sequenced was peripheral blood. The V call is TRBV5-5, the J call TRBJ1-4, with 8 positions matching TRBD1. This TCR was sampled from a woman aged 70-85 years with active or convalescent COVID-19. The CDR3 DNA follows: TGTGCCAGCCAACCGGGGACAGGCCTCGAAAAGAAGCCGTTTTTT. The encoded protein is CASQPGTGLEKKPFF.